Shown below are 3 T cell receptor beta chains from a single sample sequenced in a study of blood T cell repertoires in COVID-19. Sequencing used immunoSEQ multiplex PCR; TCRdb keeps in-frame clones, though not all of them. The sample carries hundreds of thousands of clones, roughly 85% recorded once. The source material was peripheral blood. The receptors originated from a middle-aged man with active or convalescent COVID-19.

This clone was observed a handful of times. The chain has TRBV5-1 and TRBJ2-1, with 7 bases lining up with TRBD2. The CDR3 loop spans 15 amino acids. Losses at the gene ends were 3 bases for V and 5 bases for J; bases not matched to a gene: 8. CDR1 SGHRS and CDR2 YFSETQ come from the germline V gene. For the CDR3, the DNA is TGCGCCAGCAGCTCCGGACTAGGAAGACACAATGAGCAGTTCTTC. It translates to CASSSGLGRHNEQFF.

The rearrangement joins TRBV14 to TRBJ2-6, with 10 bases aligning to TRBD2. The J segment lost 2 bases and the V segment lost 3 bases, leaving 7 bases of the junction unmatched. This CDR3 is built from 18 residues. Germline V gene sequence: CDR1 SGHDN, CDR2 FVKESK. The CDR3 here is CASSQIAGGPTGANVLTF. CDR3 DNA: TGTGCCAGCAGCCAGATAGCGGGAGGCCCTACTGGGGCCAACGTCCTGACTTTC.

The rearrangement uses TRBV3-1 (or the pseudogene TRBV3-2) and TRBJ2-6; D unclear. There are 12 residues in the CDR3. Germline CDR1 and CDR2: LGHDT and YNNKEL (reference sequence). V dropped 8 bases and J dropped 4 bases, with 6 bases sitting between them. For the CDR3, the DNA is TGTGCCAGCGGCTCGGGGGCCAACGTCCTGACTTTC. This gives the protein CASGSGANVLTF.